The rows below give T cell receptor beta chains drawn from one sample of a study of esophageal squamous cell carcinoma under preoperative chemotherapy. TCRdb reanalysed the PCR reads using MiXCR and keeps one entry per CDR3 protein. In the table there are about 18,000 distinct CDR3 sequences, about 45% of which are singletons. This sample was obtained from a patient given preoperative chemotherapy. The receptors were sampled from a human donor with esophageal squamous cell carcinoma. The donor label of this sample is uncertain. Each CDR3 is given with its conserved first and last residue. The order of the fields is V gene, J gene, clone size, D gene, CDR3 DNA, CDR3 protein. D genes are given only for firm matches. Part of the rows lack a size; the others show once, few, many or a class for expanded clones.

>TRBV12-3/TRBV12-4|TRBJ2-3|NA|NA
TGTGCCAGGGGTCCCGAGGGCGTGGGCACCGGTGCGCAGTATTTT
CARGPEGVGTGAQYF
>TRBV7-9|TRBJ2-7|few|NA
TGTGCCAGCAGCCCTGCCTACGAGCAGTACTTC
CASSPAYEQYF
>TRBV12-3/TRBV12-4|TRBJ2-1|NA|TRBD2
TGTGCCAGCAGTTTGATAGCGGGAGTAGGTGAGCAGTTTTTC
CASSLIAGVGEQFF
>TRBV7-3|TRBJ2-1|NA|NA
TGTGCCAGCAGCTTAGCGGGATCGCGCTACAATGAGCAGTTCTTC
CASSLAGSRYNEQFF
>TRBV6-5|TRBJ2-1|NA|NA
TGTGCCAGCAGTTACCAGGGACAACCTAATGAGCAGTTCTTC
CASSYQGQPNEQFF
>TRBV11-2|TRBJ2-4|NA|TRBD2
TGTGCCAGCAGCTTAGATTCAACTAGACTAGCCCAAAACACCCAGTACTTC
CASSLDSTRLAQNTQYF
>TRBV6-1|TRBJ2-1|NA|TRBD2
TGTGCCAGCAGTGAACTAGCGGGAGGGCCCAATGAGCAGTTCTTC
CASSELAGGPNEQFF
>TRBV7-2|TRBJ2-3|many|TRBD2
TGTGCCAGCAGCCAAGGACTAGTCACAGATACGCAGTATTTT
CASSQGLVTDTQYF
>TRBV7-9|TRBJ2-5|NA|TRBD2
TGTGCCAGCAGCCAGGCTAGCGGGAATAGAGAGCAGTACTTC
CASSQASGNREQYF
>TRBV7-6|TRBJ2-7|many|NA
TGTGCCAGCAGCCCAGGGGCGGGAAAAAGCTACGAGCAGTACTTC
CASSPGAGKSYEQYF
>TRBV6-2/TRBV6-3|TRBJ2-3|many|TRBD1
TGTGCCAGCAGTTATGAAGAACAGGGGCCGGGGACAGATACGCAGTATTTT
CASSYEEQGPGTDTQYF
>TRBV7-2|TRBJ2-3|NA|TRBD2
TGTGCCAGCAGCTTAGGTTGGTCTAGCGGGAGCGGAGATACGCAGTATTTT
CASSLGWSSGSGDTQYF
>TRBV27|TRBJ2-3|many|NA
TGTGCCAGCAGTTTATTCGGCAGGGGCACAGATACGCAGTATTTT
CASSLFGRGTDTQYF
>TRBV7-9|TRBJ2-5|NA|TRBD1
TGTGCCAGCAGCTTGGGGTTCCAGGGGGTCCAAGAGACCCAGTACTTC
CASSLGFQGVQETQYF
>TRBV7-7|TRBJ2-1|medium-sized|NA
TGTGCCAGCAGCTTAGAACGTAACAATGAGCAGTTCTTC
CASSLERNNEQFF
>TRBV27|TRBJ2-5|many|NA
TGTGCCAGCAGTTTATTGGGAGAGACCCAGTACTTC
CASSLLGETQYF
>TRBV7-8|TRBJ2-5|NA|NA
TGTGCCAGCAGATACCAAGATACCCAGTACTTC
CASRYQDTQYF
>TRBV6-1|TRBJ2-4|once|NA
TGTGCCAGCAGTCAGACTCGGGGCGCCATCAACATGCAGTACTTT
CASSQTRGAINMQYF
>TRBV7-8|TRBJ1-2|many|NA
TGTGCCAGCAGCTTAGGGGCAGGGTTCAGAGATGGCTACACCTTC
CASSLGAGFRDGYTF
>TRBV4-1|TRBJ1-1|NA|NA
TGCGCCAGCAGCCAAGCGCAGGGGAACACTGAAGCTTTCTTT
CASSQAQGNTEAFF
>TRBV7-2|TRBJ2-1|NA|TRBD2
TGTGCCAGCAGCTCCGGGACTAGCGGGCCTAGCTCCTACAATGAGCAGTTCTTC
CASSSGTSGPSSYNEQFF
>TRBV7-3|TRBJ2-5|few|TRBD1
TGTGCCAGCAGCTTAGGGACAGGGGGCGCGGAGACCCAGTACTTC
CASSLGTGGAETQYF
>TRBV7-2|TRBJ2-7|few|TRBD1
TGTGCCAGCAGCCCGGGACAGCCAGCCTACGAGCAGTACTTC
CASSPGQPAYEQYF
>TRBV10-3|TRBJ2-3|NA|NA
TGTGCCATCCTACGAGACGACACAACCTTCACAGATACGCAGTATTTT
CAILRDDTTFTDTQYF
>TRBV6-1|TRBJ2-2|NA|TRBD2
TGTGCCAGCAGTGAATTTAGCGGGGTTACCGGGGAGCTGTTTTTT
CASSEFSGVTGELFF
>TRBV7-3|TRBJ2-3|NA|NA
TGTGCCAGCAGCCTAGGCAACAAAGACACGCAGTATTTT
CASSLGNKDTQYF
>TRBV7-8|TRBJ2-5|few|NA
TGTGCCAGCAGCCCCCGGTGGGGACAAGAGACCCAGTACTTC
CASSPRWGQETQYF
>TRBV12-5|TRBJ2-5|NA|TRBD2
TGTGCTAGTGGTTTGGGACAAGCGGGAGCTCAAGAGACCCAGTACTTC
CASGLGQAGAQETQYF
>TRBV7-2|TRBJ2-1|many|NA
TGTGCCAGCAGCGCCCAAGGCAGTAGCTCCTACAATGAGCAGTTCTTC
CASSAQGSSSYNEQFF
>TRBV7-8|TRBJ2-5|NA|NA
TGTGCCAGCAGCTTCGCGTTCCAAGAGACCCAGTACTTC
CASSFAFQETQYF
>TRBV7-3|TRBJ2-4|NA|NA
TGCCGCGGCACGCCGCGACGAGCCGAAGACACTCAGTACTTC
CRGTPRRAEDTQYF
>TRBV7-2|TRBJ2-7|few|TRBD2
TGTGCCAGCAGCCCGCTAGCGGGTCCCTACGAGCAGTACTTC
CASSPLAGPYEQYF
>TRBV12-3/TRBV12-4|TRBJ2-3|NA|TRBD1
TGTGCGAGCAGTGGGGACAGTGAAACAGATACGCAGTATTTT
CASSGDSETDTQYF
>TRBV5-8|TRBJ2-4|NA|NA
TGTGCGAGCCGCGTGTCGGGGGTGTGCACCAAAAACATGCAGTATTTC
CASRVSGVCTKNMQYF
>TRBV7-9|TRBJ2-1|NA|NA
TGTGCCAGCAGCTTTTCCCAAGGAGTAGACATTCAGTTCTTC
CASSFSQGVDIQFF
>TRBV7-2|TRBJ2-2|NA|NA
TGTGCCAGCAGCCCGGCAGTGAGCACAGGGGAGCTGTTTTTT
CASSPAVSTGELFF
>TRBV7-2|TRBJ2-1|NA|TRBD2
TGTGCCAGCAGCTTAGGGCTAGCGGAGTTGGGTGAGCAGTTCTTC
CASSLGLAELGEQFF
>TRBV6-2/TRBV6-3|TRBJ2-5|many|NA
TGTGCCAGCAGTTACGGAGAGACCCAGTACTTC
CASSYGETQYF
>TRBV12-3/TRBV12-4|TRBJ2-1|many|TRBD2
TGTGCCAGCAGTTTGGTTTTTCGGCTAGCGGTCCACGAGCAGTTCTTC
CASSLVFRLAVHEQFF
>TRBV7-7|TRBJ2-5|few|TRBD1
TGTGCTAGCAGCTCGACAGGGCTAGAGACCCAGTACTTC
CASSSTGLETQYF
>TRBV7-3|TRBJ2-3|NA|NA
TGTGCGGGCCGCGGGGGCCTAGCCCAAGATACCCAGTATTTC
CAGRGGLAQDTQYF
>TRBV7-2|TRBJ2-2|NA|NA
TGTGCCAGCAGATCTATCCCAGACACCGGGGAGCTGTTTTTT
CASRSIPDTGELFF
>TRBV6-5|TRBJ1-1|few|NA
TGTGCCAGCAGTTATACGACGGCGTTGAACACTGAAGCTTTCTTT
CASSYTTALNTEAFF
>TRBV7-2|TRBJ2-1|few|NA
TGTGCCAGCAGCTTAGGTGGCCGCTATGAGCAGTTCTTC
CASSLGGRYEQFF
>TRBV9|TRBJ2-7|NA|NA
TGTGCCAGCAGCGTAGGACAGGTGCCCTACGAGCAGTACTTC
CASSVGQVPYEQYF
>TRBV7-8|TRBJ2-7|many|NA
TGTGCCAGCAGCTTACGGGCCGCTCAGGGCTACGAGCAGTACTTC
CASSLRAAQGYEQYF
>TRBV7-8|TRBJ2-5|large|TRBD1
TGTGCCAGCAGCGCCCGGACAGGGGGCGAGACCCAGTACTTC
CASSARTGGETQYF